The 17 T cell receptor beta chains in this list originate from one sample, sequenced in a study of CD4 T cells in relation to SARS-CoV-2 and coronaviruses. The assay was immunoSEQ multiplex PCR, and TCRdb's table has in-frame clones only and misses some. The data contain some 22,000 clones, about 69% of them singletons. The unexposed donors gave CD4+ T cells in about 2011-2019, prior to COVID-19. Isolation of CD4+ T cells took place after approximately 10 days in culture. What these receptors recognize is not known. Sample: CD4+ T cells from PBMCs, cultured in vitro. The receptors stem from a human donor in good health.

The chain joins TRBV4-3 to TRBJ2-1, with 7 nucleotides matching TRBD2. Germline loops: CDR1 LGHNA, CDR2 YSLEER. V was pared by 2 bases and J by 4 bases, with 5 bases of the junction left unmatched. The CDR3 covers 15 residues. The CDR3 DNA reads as TGCGCCAGCAGCCAACAGGGAGGGGTTTACAATGAGCAGTTCTTC. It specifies CASSQQGGVYNEQFF.

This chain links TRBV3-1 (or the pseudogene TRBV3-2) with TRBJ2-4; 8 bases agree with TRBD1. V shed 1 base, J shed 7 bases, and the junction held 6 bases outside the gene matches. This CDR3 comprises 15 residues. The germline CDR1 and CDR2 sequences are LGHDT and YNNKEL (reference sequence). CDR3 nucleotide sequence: TGTGCCAGCAGCCAAGGGGGACAGGCGGGGAACATTCAGTACTTC. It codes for CASSQGGQAGNIQYF.

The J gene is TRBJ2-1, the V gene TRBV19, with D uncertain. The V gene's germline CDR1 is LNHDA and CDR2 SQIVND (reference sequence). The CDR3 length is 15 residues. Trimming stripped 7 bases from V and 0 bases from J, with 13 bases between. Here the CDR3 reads CASTLEPSSYNEQFF. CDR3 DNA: TGTGCCAGTACCCTGGAGCCAAGCTCCTACAATGAGCAGTTCTTC. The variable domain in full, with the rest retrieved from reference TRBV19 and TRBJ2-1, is DGGITQSPKYLFRKEGQNVTLSCEQNLNHDAMYWYRQDPGQGLRLIYYSQIVNDFQKGDIAEGYSVSREKKESFPLTVTSAQKNPTAFYLCASTLEPSSYNEQFFGPGTRLTVL.

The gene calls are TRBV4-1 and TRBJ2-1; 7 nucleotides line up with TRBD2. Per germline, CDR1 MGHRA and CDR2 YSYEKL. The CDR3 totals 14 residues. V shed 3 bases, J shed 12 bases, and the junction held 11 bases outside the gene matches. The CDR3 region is CASSHPTSTRLQFF. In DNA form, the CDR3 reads TGCGCCAGCAGCCACCCGACTAGCACGCGGTTGCAGTTCTTC.

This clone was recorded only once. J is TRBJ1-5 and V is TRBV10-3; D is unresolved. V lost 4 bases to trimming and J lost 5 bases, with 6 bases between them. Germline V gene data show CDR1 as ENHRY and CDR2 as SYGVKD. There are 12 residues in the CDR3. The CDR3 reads CAISGSDQPQHF. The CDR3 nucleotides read TGTGCCATCAGTGGGTCCGATCAGCCCCAGCATTTT.

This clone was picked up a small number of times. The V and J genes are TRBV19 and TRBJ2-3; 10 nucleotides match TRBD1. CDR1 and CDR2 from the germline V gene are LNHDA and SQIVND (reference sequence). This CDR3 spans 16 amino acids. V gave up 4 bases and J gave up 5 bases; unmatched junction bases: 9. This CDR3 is CASSNARDRGLDTQYF. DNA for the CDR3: TGTGCCAGTAGTAACGCCCGGGACAGGGGATTAGATACGCAGTATTTT.

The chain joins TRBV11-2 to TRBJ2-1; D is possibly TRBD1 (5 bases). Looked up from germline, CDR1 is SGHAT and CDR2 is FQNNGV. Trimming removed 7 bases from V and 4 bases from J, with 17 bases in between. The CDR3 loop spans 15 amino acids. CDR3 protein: CASTPLRGLYNEQFF. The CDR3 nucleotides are TGTGCCAGCACCCCCCTTAGGGGCCTGTACAATGAGCAGTTCTTC.

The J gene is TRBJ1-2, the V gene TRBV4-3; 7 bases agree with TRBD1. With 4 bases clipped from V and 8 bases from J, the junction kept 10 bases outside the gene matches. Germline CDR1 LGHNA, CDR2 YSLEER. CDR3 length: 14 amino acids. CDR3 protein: CASSPDRAIGGYTF. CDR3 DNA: TGCGCCAGCAGCCCAGACAGGGCCATCGGCGGCTACACCTTC.

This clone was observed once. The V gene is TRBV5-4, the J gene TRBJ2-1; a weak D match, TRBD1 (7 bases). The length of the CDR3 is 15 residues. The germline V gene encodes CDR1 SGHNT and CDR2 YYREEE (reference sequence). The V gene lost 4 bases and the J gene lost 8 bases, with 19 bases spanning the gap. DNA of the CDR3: TGTGCCAGCAGCGCCCCTAGCAGGGGGGCGGATGAGCAGTTCTTC. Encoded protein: CASSAPSRGADEQFF.

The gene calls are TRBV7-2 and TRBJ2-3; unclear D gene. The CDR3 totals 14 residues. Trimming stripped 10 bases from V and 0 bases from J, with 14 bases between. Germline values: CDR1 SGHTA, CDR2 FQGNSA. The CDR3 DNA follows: TGTGCCACCTCCTCCGGGCAGAGCACAGATACGCAGTATTTT. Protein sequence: CATSSGQSTDTQYF.

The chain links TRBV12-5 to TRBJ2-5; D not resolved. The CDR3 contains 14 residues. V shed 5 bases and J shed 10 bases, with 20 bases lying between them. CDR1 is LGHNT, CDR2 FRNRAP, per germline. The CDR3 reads CASGLLRGSGDQYF. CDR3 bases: TGTGCTAGTGGTCTCCTTCGAGGCTCGGGCGACCAGTACTTC.

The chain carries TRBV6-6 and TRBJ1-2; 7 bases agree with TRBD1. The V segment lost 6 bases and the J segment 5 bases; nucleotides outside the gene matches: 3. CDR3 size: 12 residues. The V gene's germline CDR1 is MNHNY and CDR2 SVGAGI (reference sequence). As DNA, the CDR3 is TGTGCCAGCAGCTCAGGGGGGTATGGCTACACCTTC. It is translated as CASSSGGYGYTF.

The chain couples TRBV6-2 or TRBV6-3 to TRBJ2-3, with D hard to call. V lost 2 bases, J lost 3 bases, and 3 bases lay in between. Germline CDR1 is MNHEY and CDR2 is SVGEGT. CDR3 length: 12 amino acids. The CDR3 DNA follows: TGTGCCAGCAGTTACAGGACAGATACGCAGTATTTT. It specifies CASSYRTDTQYF.

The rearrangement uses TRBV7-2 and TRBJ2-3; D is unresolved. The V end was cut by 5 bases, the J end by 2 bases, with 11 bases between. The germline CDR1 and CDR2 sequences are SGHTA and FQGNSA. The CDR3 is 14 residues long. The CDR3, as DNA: TGTGCCAGCAGCAACCGAGTTCTCACAGATACGCAGTATTTT. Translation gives CASSNRVLTDTQYF.

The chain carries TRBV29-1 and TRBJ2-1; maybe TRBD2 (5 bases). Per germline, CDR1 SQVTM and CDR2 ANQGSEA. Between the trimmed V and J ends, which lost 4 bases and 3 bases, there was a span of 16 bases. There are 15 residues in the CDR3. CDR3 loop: CSVARRLSLYNEQFF. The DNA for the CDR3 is TGCAGCGTTGCGCGGAGACTATCACTCTACAATGAGCAGTTCTTC.

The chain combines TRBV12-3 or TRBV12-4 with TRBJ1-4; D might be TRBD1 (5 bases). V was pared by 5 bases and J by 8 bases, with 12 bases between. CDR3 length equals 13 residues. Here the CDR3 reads CASSPRRGEKLFF. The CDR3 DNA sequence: TGTGCCAGCAGTCCGCGGAGGGGAGAAAAACTGTTTTTT.

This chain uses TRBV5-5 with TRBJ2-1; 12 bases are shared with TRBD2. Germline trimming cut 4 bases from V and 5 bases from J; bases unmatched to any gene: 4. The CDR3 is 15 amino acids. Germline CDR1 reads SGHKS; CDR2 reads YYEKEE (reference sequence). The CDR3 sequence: CASSATSGSHNEQFF. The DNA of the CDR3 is TGTGCCAGCAGCGCGACTAGCGGGAGTCACAATGAGCAGTTCTTC. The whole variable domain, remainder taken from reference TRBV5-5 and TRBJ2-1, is DAGVTQSPTHLIKTRGQQVTLRCSPISGHKSVSWYQQVLGQGPQFIFQYYEKEERGRGNFPDRFSARQFPNYSSELNVNALLLGDSALYLCASSATSGSHNEQFFGPGTRLTVL.